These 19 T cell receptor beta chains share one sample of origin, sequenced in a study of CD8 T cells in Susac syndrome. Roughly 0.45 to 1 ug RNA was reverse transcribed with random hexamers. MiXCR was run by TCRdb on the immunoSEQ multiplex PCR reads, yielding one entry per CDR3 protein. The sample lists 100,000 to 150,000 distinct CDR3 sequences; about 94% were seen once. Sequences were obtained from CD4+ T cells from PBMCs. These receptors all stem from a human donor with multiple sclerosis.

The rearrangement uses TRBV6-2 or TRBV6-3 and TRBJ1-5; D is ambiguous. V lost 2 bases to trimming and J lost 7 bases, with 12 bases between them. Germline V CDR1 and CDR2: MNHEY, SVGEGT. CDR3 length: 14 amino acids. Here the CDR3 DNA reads TGTGCCAGCAGTTACAGAGGGATTGACCAGCCCCAGCATTTT. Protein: CASSYRGIDQPQHF.

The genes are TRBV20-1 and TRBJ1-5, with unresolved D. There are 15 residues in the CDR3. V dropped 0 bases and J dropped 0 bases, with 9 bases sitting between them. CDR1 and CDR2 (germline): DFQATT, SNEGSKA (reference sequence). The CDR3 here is CSARDGDYSNQPQHF. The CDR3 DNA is TGCAGTGCTAGAGATGGGGATTATAGCAATCAGCCCCAGCATTTT.

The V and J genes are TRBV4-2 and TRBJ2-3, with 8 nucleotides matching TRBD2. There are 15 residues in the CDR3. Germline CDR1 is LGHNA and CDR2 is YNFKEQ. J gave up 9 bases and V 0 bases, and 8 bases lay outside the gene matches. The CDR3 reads CASSQERDRGRTQYF. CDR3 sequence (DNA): TGTGCCAGCAGCCAAGAGAGGGACCGCGGGAGGACGCAGTATTTT.

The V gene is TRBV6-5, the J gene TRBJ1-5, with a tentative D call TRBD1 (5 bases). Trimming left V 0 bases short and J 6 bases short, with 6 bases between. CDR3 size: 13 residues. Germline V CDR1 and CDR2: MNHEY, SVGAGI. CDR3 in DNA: TGTGCCAGCAGTTACTCGAGGGGTCAGCCCCAGCATTTT. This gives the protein CASSYSRGQPQHF.

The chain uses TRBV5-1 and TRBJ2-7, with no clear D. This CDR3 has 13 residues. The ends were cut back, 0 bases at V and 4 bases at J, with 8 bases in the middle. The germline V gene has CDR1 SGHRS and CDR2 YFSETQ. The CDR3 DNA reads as TGCGCCAGCAGCTTGGAACTAACATACGAGCAGTACTTC. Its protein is CASSLELTYEQYF.

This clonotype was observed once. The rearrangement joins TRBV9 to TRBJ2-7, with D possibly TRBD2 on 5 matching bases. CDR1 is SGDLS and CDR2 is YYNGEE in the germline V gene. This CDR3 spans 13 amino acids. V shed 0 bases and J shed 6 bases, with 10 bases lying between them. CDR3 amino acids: CASSVASEGEQYF. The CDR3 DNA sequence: TGTGCCAGCAGCGTAGCGTCAGAGGGCGAGCAGTACTTC.

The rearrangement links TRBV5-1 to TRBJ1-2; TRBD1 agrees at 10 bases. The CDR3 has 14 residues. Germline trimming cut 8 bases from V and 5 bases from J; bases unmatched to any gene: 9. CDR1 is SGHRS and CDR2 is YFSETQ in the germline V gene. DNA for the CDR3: TGCGCCAGTTATTCCGGGACAGGGGAGTATGGCTACACCTTC. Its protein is CASYSGTGEYGYTF.

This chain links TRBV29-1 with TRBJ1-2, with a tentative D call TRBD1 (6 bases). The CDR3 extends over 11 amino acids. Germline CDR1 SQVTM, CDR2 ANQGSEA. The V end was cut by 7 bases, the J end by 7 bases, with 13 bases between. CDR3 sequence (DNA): TGCAGCGCCATTGGGGGCGGTGGCTACACCTTC. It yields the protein CSAIGGGGYTF.

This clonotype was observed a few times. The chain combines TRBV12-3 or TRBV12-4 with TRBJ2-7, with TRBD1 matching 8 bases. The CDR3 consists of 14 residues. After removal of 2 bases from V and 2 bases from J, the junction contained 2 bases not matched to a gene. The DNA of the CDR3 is TGTGCCAGCAGTTTAACAGGGGGAACCTACGAGCAGTACTTC. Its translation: CASSLTGGTYEQYF.

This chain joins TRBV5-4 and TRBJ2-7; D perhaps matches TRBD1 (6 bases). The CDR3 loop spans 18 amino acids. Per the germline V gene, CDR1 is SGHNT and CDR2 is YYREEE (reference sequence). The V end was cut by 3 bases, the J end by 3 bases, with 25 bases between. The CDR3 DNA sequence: TGTGCCAGCAGCTCTAAGCACAGGGACCCACTTAATATCTACGAGCAGTACTTC. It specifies CASSSKHRDPLNIYEQYF.

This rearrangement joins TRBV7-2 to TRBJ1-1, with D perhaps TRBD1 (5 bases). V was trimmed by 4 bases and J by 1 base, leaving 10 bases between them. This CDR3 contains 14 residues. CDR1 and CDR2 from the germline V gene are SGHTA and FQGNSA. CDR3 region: CASSSGGQNTEAFF. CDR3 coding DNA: TGTGCCAGCAGCTCGGGTGGACAGAACACTGAAGCTTTCTTT.

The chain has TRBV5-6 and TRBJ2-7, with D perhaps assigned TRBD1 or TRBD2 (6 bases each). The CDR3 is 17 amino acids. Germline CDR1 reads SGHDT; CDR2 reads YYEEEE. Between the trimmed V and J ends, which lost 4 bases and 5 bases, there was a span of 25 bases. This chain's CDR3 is CASSVTGWRGGTDEQYF. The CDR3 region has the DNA TGTGCCAGCAGCGTCACAGGGTGGCGTGGCGGGACGGACGAGCAGTACTTC.

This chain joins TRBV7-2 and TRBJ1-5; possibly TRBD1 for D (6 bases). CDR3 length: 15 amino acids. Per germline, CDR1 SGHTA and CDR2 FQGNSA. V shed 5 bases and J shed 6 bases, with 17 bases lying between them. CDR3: CASSRDNKVGQPQHF. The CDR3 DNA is TGTGCCAGCAGCCGGGACAACAAGGTGGGTCAGCCCCAGCATTTT.

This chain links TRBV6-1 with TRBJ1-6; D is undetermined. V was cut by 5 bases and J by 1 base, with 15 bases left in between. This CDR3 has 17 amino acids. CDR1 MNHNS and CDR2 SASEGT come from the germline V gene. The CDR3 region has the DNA TGTGCCAGCAGTCCCAGAACCCAGCTGTCCTATAATTCACCCCTCCACTTT. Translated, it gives CASSPRTQLSYNSPLHF.

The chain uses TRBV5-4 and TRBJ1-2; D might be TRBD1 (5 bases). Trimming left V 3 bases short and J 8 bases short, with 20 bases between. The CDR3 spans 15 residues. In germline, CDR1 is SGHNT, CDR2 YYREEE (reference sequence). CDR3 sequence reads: CASSSSGTAGSGYTF. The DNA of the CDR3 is TGTGCCAGCAGCTCTTCCGGGACGGCTGGAAGCGGCTACACCTTC.

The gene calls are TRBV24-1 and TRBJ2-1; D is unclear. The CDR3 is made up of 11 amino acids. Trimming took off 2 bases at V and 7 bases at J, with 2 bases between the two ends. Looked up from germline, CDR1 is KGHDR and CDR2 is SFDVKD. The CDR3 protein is CATSDSNEQFF. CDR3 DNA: TGTGCCACCAGTGATTCAAATGAGCAGTTCTTC.

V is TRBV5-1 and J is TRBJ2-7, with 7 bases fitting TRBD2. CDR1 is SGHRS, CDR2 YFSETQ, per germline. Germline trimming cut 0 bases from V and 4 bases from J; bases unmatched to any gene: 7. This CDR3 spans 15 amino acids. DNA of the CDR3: TGCGCCAGCAGCTTGGGCGGGGGACGGGATTACGAGCAGTACTTC. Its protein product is CASSLGGGRDYEQYF.

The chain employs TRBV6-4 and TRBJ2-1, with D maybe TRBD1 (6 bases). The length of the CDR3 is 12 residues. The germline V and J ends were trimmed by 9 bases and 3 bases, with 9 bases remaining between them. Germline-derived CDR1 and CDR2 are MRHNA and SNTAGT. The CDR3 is CASKDSYNEQFF. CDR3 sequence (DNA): TGTGCCAGTAAGGACAGCTACAATGAGCAGTTCTTC.

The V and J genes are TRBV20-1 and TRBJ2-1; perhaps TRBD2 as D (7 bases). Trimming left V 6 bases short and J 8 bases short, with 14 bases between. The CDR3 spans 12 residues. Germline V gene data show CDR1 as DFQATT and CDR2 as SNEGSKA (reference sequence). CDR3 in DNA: TGCAGTGCCCATCGAGGGGGGGATGAGCAGTTCTTC. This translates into CSAHRGGDEQFF.